This T cell receptor (beta chain) was captured by sequencing in a study of cytomegalovirus exposure and HLA in healthy donors. About the study: In a later analysis, it was reported that the roughly 120 validation repertoires had been produced on the same platform as the 500 to 750 repertoires belonging to the first cohort. Study observations and caveats: Some 150 TCR beta chains were listed as cytomegalovirus-associated.

The CDR3 runs to 16 residues. The V gene end was trimmed by 2 bases and the J gene end by 9 bases; junction bases not matched to a gene: 11. Germline V lookup: CDR1 SGHTA, CDR2 FQGNSA. Comment on this clone: Its antigen is still unknown.

Only in-frame clones appear in the TCRdb table, and some are missing; sequencing was by immunoSEQ multiplex PCR. The sample has 150,000 to 200,000 clones; about four fifths are singletons. The donors were part of the validation cohort of more than 90 subjects. That cohort was separate from the first cohort, which comprised roughly 670 subjects. Sequenced input: PBMCs. V gene TRBV7-2 combines with J gene TRBJ2-1; TRBD2 matches at 9 bases. The clonotype comes from a man under 40 in good health and CMV-seropositive. The DNA for the CDR3 is TGTGCCAGCAGCTTAAGGTCCGCGGGAGGGCCTAGTGAGCAGTTCTTC. Protein product: CASSLRSAGGPSEQFF.